This record concerns one T cell receptor (beta chain) sequence. Its antigen specificity is not known. No much larger clone is present one base from it, and per-base qualities are unavailable. The data stem from a study of post-analysis software for immune sequencing data (dated by TCRdb to 2015 to 2017). General notes on the study: The recorded disease courses included relapsing-remitting, secondary progressive and progressive-relapsing multiple sclerosis, and some patients had no subtype annotation. The patient repertoires were compared against 11 previously published healthy control repertoires obtained from donors aged about 6 to 26 years. A subset of samples was prepared in parallel using single-end sample barcoding, then pooled and co-amplified after Illumina adapter ligation.

The investigation overall reported the following: When samples were clustered directly using the F measure, samples prepared in the same batch co-clustered strongly, which prompted a batch-effect correction. Compared with controls, multiple sclerosis patients had significantly lower normalized Chao1 diversity, a finding suggesting substantial peripheral T-cell clonal expansion. Significantly higher frequencies in patients than in controls were found for roughly 5 TRBV segments, including TRBV5-6, TRBV5-1 and TRBV20-1. The multiple sclerosis patient group was slightly younger than the control group.

Receptor libraries were prepared by PCR. Instrument used: Illumina HiSeq 2500. Unique molecular identifiers were incorporated into TCR beta cDNA libraries to reduce PCR and sequencing biases. Roughly 0.5 million cDNA molecules were obtained per 1 to 10 million input T cells, so each molecule approximated one T cell. The patient libraries were prepared and sequenced using the same protocol as the earlier healthy control dataset. Within a given batch, samples were prepared together, multiplexed and sequenced on the same HiSeq lane. On the authors' methods: MIGEC handled the raw barcoded reads, throwing out single-read molecular identifier groups before consensus assembly and CDR3 extraction. VDJtools was used for post-analysis of the clonotype tables, and diversity was normalized by down-sampling every dataset to the size of the smallest sample. To correct batch-related cross-sample contamination, repertoire overlap clustering matched CDR3 amino acid sequences but not nucleotide sequences. Using fastp trimming at Q25 and MiXCR clonotype assembly, TCRdb reanalyzed the public sequencing data and kept in-frame beta chains. Under each unique CDR3 protein, matching rows form one entry showing the most common genes and DNA. The V and J calls come from TCRdb's annotation, not from the publication. The sample includes 550,000 to 700,000 distinct CDR3 sequences, with 44% observed a single time. Jointly, the top ten make up more than 1.5% of the sample.

TCR beta repertoires were profiled from peripheral blood of 13 young patients with multiple sclerosis to demonstrate the VDJtools post-analysis software. Multiple sclerosis patients were children and adolescents aged roughly 6 to 17 years. The germline V gene encodes CDR1 DFQATT and CDR2 SNEGSKA (reference sequence). Inclusive of the bounding cysteine and phenylalanine, the CDR3 is 17 residues long. Only the CDR3 region is kept as DNA, spanning 51 bases read in frame from base 1. The receptor chain draws on TRBV20-1 and TRBJ2-7, with 12 bases in between that match TRBD2. The DNA matches TRBJ2-5 better at its end, which makes the J call doubtful. The receptor was derived from a girl aged 5-17 years with multiple sclerosis. The sample consisted of blood. CDR3 loop: CSVGIASGGAVGETQYF. The nucleotide sequence is TGCAGTGTAGGAATAGCTAGCGGGGGGGCGGTAGGAGAGACCCAGTACTTC.